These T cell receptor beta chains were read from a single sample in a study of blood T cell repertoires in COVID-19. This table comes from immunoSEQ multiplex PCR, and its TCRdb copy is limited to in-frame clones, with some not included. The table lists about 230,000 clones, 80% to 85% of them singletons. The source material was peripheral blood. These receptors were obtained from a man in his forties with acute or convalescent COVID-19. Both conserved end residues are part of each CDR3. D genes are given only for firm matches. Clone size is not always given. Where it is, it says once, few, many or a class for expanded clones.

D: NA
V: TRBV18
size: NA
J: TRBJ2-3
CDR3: CASPTGTSTDTQYF
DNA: TGTGCCAGCCCCACCGGGACTAGCACAGATACGCAGTATTTT

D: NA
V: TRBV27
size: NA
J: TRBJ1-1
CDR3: CASSRSSQGNTEAFF
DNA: TGTGCCAGCAGTCGATCCTCCCAGGGGAACACTGAAGCTTTCTTT

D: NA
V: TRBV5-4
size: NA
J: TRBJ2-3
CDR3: CASSLVGQAASTDTQYF
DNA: TGTGCCAGCAGCTTGGTGGGCCAAGCGGCTAGCACAGATACGCAGTATTTT

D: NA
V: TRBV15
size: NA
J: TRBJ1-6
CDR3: CATSRDRREWESPLHF
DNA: TGTGCCACCAGCAGAGATCGACGGGAATGGGAATCACCCCTCCACTTT

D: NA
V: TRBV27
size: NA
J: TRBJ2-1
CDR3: CASSLWQGGGNEQFF
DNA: TGTGCCAGCAGTTTGTGGCAGGGCGGTGGGAATGAGCAGTTCTTC

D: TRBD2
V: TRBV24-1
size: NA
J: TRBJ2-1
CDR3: CATSDPTGLADEQFF
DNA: TGTGCCACCAGTGACCCTACAGGACTAGCTGATGAGCAGTTCTTC

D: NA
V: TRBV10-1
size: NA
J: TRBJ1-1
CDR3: CASSETGYTEAFF
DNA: TGCGCCAGCAGTGAGACAGGGTACACTGAAGCTTTCTTT

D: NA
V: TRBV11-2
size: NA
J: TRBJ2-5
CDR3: CASSPLRTKPQETQYF
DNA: TGTGCCAGCAGCCCTCTTAGAACGAAACCGCAAGAGACCCAGTACTTC

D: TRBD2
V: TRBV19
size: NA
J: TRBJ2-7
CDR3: CASSIRGAGDRYEQYF
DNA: TGTGCCAGTAGTATTAGAGGGGCGGGAGATCGGTACGAGCAGTACTTC

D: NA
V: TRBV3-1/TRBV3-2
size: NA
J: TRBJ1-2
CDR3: CASSTMPGDYGYTF
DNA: TGTGCCAGCAGCACAATGCCAGGGGACTACGGCTACACCTTC

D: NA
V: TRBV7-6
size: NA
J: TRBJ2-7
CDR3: CASSLEGAAHYEQYF
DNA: TGTGCCAGCAGCTTAGAAGGGGCAGCTCACTACGAGCAGTACTTC

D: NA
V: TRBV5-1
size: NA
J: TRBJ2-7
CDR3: CASSLSRASGEQYF
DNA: TGCGCCAGCAGCTTGTCAAGAGCCTCAGGGGAGCAGTACTTC

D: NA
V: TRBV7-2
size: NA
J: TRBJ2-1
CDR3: CASSLASGLWNEQFF
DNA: TGTGCCAGCAGCTTAGCTAGCGGCCTCTGGAATGAGCAGTTCTTC

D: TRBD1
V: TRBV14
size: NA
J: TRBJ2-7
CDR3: CASSRRTGGVSGSYEQYF
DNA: TGTGCCAGCAGCCGAAGGACAGGGGGGGTAAGCGGGTCCTACGAGCAGTACTTC

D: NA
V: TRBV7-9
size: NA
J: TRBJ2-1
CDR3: CASSLGRQGILGEQFF
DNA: TGTGCCAGCAGCTTAGGACGGCAGGGAATACTCGGTGAGCAGTTCTTC

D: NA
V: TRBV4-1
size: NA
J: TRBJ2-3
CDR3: CASSPDPSSSTDTQYF
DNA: TGCGCCAGCAGCCCGGATCCTAGCTCTAGCACAGATACGCAGTATTTT

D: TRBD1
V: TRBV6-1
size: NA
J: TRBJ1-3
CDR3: CASSDPGTGVRNTIYF
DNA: TGTGCCAGCAGTGATCCCGGGACAGGGGTTAGAAACACCATATATTTT

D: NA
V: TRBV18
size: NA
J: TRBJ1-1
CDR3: CASSNGEPFLNTEAFF
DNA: TGTGCCAGCTCAAACGGGGAGCCTTTCCTGAACACTGAAGCTTTCTTT

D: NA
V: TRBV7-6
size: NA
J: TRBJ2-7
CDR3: CASSSLGRAASVNEQYF
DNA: TGTGCCAGCAGCTCCCTCGGGAGAGCGGCCTCGGTGAACGAGCAGTACTTC

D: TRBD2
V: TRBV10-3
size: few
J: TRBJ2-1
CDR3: CAIGTGMREEGYNEQFF
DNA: TGTGCCATCGGCACGGGGATGCGGGAGGAAGGCTACAATGAGCAGTTCTTC

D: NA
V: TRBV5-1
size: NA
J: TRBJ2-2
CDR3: CASSLPTVTGELFF
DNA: TGCGCCAGCAGCTTGCCGACTGTCACCGGGGAGCTGTTTTTT

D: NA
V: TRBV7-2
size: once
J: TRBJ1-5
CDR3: CASSLTVNSNQPQHF
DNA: TGTGCCAGCAGCTTAACGGTTAATAGCAATCAGCCCCAGCATTTT

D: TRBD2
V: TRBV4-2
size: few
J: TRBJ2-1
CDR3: CASSQILAGDLGNEQFF
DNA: TGTGCCAGCAGCCAGATCTTAGCGGGAGATTTGGGAAATGAGCAGTTCTTC

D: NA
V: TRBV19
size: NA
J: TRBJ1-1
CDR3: CASSTPERTDTEAFF
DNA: TGTGCCAGTAGTACCCCCGAGAGGACAGACACTGAAGCTTTCTTT

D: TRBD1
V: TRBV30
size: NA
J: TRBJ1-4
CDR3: CAWSGSRGRSEKLFF
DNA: TGTGCCTGGAGTGGCTCCAGGGGGCGCAGTGAAAAACTGTTTTTT

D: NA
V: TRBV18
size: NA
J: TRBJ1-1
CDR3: CASSPRGVTMNTEAFF
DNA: TGTGCCAGCTCACCACGCGGGGTTACGATGAACACTGAAGCTTTCTTT

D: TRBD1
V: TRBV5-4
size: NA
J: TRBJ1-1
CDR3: CASSLTGVDEAFF
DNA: TGTGCCAGCAGCTTGACAGGGGTAGATGAAGCTTTCTTT

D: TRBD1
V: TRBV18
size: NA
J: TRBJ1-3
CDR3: CASSPFIQGASGNTIYF
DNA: TGTGCCAGCTCACCATTTATCCAGGGGGCATCTGGAAACACCATATATTTT

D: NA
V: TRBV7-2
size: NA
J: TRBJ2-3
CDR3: CASSQPLTATSFF
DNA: TGTGCCAGCAGCCAACCCCTGACAGCCACCTCGTTTTTT

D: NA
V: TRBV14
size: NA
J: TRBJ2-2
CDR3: CASSQPRGYDTGELFF
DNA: TGTGCCAGCAGCCAACCTAGGGGGTACGACACCGGGGAGCTGTTTTTT

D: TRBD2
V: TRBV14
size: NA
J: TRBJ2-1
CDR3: CASSRPISRTSGNEQFF
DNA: TGTGCCAGCAGCCGCCCCATTAGTAGGACTAGCGGTAATGAGCAGTTCTTC

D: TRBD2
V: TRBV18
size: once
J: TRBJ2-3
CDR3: CASSPDGRAQDTQYF
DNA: TGTGCCAGCTCACCGGACGGGAGGGCCCAAGATACGCAGTATTTT

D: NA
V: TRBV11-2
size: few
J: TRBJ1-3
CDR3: CASSTRVEENSGNTIYF
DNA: TGTGCCAGCAGCACAAGAGTAGAGGAGAACTCTGGAAACACCATATATTTT

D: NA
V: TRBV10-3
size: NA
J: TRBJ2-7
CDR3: CAITAEGSEQYF
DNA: TGTGCCATCACCGCGGAGGGGAGCGAGCAGTACTTC

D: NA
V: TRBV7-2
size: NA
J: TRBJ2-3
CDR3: CASSLGHGYTDTQYF
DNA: TGTGCCAGCAGCTTAGGCCACGGTTACACAGATACGCAGTATTTT

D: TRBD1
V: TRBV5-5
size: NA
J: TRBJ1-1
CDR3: CASSPGTGQVDSEAFF
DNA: TGTGCCAGCAGCCCTGGGACGGGACAGGTCGATTCCGAAGCTTTCTTT

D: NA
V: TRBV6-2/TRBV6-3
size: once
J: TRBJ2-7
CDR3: CASSYSWRVVDEQYF
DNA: TGTGCCAGCAGTTACTCTTGGAGGGTCGTCGACGAGCAGTACTTC

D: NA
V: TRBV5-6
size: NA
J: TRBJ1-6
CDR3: CASSLVTENSPLHF
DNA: TGTGCCAGCAGCTTGGTGACAGAAAATTCACCCCTCCACTTT

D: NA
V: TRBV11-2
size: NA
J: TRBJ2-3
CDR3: CASSPNSPSTDTQYF
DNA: TGTGCCAGCAGCCCGAACAGTCCTAGCACAGATACGCAGTATTTT

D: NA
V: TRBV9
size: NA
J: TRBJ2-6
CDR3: CASSPRESGANVLTF
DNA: TGTGCCAGCAGCCCCAGGGAATCTGGGGCCAACGTCCTGACTTTC

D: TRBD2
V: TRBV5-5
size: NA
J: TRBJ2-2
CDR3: CASSLGLAGGSNTGELFF
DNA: TGTGCCAGCAGCTTGGGTCTAGCGGGAGGATCAAACACCGGGGAGCTGTTTTTT

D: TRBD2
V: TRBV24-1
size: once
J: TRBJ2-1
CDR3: CATSVGRGDYNEQFF
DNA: TGTGCCACCAGTGTCGGGAGGGGCGATTACAATGAGCAGTTCTTC

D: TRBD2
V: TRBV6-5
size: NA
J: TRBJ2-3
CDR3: CASSLAGGLFDTQYF
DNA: TGTGCCAGCAGCTTAGCGGGAGGGCTTTTCGATACGCAGTATTTT

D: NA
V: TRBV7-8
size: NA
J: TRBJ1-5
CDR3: CASSLGRIGVRWDQPQHF
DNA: TGTGCCAGCAGCTTAGGGAGGATCGGGGTAAGGTGGGATCAGCCCCAGCATTTT

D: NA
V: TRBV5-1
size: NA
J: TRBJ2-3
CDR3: CASLRGSSTDTQYF
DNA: TGCGCCAGCCTAAGGGGTTCTAGCACAGATACGCAGTATTTT

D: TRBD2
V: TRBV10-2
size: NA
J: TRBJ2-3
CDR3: CASSGGASGRTDTQYF
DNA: TGCGCCAGCAGTGGAGGGGCTAGCGGGAGAACAGATACGCAGTATTTT

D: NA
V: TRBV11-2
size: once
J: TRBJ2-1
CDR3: CASTGYNEQFF
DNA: TGTGCCAGCACCGGGTACAATGAGCAGTTCTTC

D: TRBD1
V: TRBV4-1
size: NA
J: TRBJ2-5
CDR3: CASSQDNGQGETQYF
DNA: TGCGCCAGCAGCCAAGATAATGGACAGGGGGAGACCCAGTACTTC

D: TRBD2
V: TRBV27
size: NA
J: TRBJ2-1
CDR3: CASSLPSSGTSGTYNEQFF
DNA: TGTGCCAGCAGCCTACCTTCATCCGGGACTAGCGGAACCTACAATGAGCAGTTCTTC

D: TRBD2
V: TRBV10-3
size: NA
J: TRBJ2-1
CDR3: CAISESSGNNEQFF
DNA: TGTGCCATCAGTGAGTCTAGCGGGAATAATGAGCAGTTCTTC

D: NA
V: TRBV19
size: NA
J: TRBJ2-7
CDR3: CASSSQGTSYEQYF
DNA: TGTGCCAGTAGTTCTCAGGGAACCTCCTACGAGCAGTACTTC

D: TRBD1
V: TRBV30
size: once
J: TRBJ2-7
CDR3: CAWSVSGQGEMYEQYF
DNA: TGTGCCTGGAGTGTATCAGGGCAGGGGGAAATGTACGAGCAGTACTTC